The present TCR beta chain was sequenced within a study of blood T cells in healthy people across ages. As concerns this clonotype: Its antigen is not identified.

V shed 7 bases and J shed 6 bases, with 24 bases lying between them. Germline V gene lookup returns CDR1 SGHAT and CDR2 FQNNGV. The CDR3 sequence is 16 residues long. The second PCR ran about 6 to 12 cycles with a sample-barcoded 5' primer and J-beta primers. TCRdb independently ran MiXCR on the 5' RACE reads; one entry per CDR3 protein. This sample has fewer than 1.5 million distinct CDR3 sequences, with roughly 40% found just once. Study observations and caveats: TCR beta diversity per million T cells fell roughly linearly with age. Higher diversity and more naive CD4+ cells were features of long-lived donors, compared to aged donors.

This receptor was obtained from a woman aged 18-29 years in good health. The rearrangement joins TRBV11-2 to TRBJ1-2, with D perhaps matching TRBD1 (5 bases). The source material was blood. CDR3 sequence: CASTNSGLGGLDGYTF. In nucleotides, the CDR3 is TGTGCCAGCACAAACAGCGGGCTTGGGGGACTGGATGGCTACACCTTC.